This T cell receptor beta chain was recovered during a study of blood T cell repertoires in COVID-19. Study as a whole: Sites in the United States, Italy and Spain provided acute and convalescent COVID-19 samples.

This clone occurred a few times. As handled by the study authors: For nucleated cells, counts were estimated from reference gene primer amplification. Sequenced by immunoSEQ multiplex PCR; TCRdb stores in-frame clones only, minus some. V and J calls and clone size are those listed in that table; D and trimming were worked out from the DNA. The sample includes under 250,000 clones, around 81% of them seen just once. The TCR originated in a woman aged 70-85 years with acute or convalescent COVID-19. Sequenced material: peripheral blood.

The chain's CDR3 is CASSRGMAGGLGRGNTIYF. The CDR3 region has the DNA TGTGCCAGCAGCCGCGGGATGGCAGGGGGCTTAGGAAGAGGAAACACCATATATTTT. The chain combines TRBV5-4 with TRBJ1-3; 8 bases map to TRBD1. CDR3 size: 19 residues. Germline trimming cut 4 bases from V and 4 bases from J; bases unmatched to any gene: 19. CDR1 and CDR2 from the germline V gene are SGHNT and YYREEE (reference sequence). Drawing the rest from reference TRBV5-4 and TRBJ1-3, the complete variable domain is ETGVTQSPTHLIKTRGQQVTLRCSSQSGHNTVSWYQQALGQGPQFIFQYYREEENGRGNFPPRFSGLQFPNYSSELNVNALELDDSALYLCASSRGMAGGLGRGNTIYFGEGSWLTVV.